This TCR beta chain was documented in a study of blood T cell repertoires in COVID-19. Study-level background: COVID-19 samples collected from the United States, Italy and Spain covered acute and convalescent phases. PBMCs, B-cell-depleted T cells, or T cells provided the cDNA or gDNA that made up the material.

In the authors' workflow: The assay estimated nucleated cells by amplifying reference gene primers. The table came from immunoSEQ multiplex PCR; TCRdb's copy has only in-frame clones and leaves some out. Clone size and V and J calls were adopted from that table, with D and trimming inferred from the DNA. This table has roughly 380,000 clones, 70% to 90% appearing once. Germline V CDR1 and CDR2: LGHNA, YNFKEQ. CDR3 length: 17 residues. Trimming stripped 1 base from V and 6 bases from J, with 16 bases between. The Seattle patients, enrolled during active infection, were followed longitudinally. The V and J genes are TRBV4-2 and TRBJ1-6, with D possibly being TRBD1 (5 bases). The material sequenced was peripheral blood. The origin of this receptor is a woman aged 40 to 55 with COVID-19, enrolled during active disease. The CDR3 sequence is CASSQVGGAGLNSPLHF. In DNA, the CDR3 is TGTGCCAGCAGCCAAGTAGGAGGGGCAGGGCTTAATTCACCCCTCCACTTT.